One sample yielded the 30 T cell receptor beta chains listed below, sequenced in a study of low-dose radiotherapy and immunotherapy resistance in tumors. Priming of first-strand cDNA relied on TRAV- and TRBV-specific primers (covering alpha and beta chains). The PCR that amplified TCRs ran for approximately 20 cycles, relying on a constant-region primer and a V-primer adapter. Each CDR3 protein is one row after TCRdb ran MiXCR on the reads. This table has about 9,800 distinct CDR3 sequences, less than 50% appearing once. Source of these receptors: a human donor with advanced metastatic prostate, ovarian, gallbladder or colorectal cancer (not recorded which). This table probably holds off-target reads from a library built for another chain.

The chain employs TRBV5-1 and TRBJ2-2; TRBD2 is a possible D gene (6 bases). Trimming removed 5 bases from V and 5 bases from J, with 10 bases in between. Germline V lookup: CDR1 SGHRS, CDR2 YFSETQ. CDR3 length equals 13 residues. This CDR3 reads CASSVGRTGELFF. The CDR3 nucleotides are TGCGCCAGCAGTGTCGGGAGAACCGGGGAGCTGTTTTTT.

The CDR3 sequence: CASSETGVYNEQFF. The DNA for the CDR3 is TGTGCCAGCTCGGAGACAGGGGTTTACAATGAGCAGTTCTTC. The gene calls are TRBV7-3 and TRBJ2-1, with 8 bases matching TRBD1. This CDR3 is built from 14 residues. V dropped 8 bases and J dropped 4; count of bases not matched to a gene: 7. Germline CDR1 reads SGHTA; CDR2 reads FQGTGA.

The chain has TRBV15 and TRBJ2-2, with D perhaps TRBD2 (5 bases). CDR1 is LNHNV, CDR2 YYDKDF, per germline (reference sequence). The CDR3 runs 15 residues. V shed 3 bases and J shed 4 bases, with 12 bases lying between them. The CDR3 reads CATSRENRGTGELFF. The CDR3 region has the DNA TGTGCCACCAGCAGGGAGAACCGGGGCACCGGGGAGCTGTTTTTT.

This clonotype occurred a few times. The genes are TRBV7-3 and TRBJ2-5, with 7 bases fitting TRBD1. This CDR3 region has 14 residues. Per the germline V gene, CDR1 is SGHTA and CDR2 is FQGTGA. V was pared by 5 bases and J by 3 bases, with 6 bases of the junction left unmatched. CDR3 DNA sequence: TGTGCCAGCAGCCCTCGTGACAGGGAAGAGACCCAGTACTTC. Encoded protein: CASSPRDREETQYF.

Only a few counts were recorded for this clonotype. In DNA, the CDR3 is TGTGCCAGCAGAATTTTCGAGACCCAGTACTTC. Its translation is CASRIFETQYF. This chain uses TRBV2 with TRBJ2-5; D call uncertain. Germline CDR1 and CDR2: SNHLY and FYNNEI. V was shortened by 6 bases and J by 5 bases, with 7 bases between the two germline ends. This CDR3 is built from 11 residues.

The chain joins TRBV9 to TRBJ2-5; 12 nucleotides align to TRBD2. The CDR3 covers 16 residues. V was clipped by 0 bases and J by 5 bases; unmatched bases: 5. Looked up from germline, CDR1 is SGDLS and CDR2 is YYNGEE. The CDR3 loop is CASSVVLAGGKETQYF. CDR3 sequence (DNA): TGTGCCAGCAGCGTAGTCCTAGCGGGAGGGAAGGAGACCCAGTACTTC.

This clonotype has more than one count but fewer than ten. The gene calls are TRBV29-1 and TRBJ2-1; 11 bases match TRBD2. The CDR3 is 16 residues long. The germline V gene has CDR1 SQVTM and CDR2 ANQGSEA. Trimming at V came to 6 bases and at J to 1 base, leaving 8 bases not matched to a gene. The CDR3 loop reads CSVAGGLAASYNEQFF. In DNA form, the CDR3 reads TGCAGCGTAGCCGGGGGACTAGCGGCTTCCTACAATGAGCAGTTCTTC.

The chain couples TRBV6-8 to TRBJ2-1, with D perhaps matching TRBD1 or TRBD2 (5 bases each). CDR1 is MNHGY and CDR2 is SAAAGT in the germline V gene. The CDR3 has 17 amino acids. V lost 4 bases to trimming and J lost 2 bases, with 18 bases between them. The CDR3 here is CASSWGGARVPYNEQFF. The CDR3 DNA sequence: TGTGCCAGCAGTTGGGGTGGGGCGCGGGTGCCCTACAATGAGCAGTTCTTC.

CDR3: CASRTGRGNEQFF. The CDR3 bases are TGTGCCAGCAGGACAGGGAGGGGCAATGAGCAGTTCTTC. The chain combines TRBV12-3 or TRBV12-4 with TRBJ2-1; either TRBD1 or TRBD2 may supply D (7 bases each). This CDR3 is built from 13 residues. V gave up 6 bases and J gave up 6 bases, with 12 bases separating them.

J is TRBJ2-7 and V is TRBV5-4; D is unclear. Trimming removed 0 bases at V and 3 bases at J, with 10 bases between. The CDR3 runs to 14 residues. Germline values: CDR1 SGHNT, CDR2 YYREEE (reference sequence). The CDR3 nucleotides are TGTGCCAGCAGCTTGGGCTTAGGAGACTACGAGCAGTACTTC. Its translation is CASSLGLGDYEQYF.

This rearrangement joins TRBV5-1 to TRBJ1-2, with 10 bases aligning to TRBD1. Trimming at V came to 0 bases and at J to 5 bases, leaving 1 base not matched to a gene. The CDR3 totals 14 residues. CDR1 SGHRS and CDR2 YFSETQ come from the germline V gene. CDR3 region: CASSLGTGGYGYTF. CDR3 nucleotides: TGCGCCAGCAGCTTGGGGACAGGGGGGTATGGCTACACCTTC.

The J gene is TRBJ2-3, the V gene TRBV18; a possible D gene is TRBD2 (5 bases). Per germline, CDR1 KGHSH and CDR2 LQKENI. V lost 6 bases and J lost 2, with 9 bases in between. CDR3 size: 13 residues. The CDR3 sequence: CASSGGLTDTQYF. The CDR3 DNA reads TGTGCCAGCTCGGGCGGGCTCACAGATACGCAGTATTTT.

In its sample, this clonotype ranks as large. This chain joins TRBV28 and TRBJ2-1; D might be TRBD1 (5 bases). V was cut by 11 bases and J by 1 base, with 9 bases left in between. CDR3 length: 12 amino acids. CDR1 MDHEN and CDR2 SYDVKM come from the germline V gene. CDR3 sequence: CAVPGSYNEQFF. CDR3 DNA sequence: TGTGCCGTACCAGGGTCCTACAATGAGCAGTTCTTC.

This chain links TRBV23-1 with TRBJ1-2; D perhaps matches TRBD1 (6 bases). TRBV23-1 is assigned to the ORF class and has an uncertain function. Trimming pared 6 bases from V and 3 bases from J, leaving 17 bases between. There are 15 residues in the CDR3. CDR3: CASSPLEQGDYGYTF. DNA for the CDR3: TGCGCCAGCAGCCCCCTAGAACAGGGCGACTATGGCTACACCTTC.

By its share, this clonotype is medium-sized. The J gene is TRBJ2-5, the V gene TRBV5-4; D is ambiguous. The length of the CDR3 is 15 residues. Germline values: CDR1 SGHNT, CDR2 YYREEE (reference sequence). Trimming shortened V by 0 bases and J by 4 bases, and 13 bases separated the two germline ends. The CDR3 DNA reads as TGTGCCAGCAGCTTGGAGCAGGTGCGCACAGAGACCCAGTACTTC. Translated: CASSLEQVRTETQYF.

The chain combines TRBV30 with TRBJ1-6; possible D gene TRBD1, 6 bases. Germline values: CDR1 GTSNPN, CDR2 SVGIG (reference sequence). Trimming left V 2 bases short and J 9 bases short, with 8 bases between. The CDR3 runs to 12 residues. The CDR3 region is CAWSRTVSPLHF. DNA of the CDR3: TGTGCCTGGAGTCGGACAGTTTCACCCCTCCACTTT.

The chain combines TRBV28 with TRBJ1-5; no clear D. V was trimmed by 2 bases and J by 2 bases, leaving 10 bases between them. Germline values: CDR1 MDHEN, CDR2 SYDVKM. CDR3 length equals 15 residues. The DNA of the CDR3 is TGTGCCAGCAGTTTAATAGTGAAGGGCAATCAGCCCCAGCATTTT. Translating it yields CASSLIVKGNQPQHF. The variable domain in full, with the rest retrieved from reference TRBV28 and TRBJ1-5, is DVKVTQSSRYLVKRTGEKVFLECVQDMDHENMFWYRQDPGLGLRLIYFSYDVKMKEKGDIPEGYSVSREKKERFSLILESASTNQTSMYLCASSLIVKGNQPQHFGDGTRLSIL.

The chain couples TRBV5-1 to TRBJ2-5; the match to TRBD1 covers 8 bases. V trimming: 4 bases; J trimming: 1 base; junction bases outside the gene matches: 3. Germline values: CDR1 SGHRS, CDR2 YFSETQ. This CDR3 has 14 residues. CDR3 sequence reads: CASSRGQAQETQYF. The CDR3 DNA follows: TGCGCCAGCAGCCGGGGACAGGCCCAAGAGACCCAGTACTTC.

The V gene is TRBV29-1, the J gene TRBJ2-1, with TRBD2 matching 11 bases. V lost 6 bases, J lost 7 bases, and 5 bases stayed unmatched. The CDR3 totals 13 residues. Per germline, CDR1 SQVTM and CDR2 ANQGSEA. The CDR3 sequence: CSVLAGGPNEQFF. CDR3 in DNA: TGCAGCGTCTTAGCGGGGGGGCCGAATGAGCAGTTCTTC.

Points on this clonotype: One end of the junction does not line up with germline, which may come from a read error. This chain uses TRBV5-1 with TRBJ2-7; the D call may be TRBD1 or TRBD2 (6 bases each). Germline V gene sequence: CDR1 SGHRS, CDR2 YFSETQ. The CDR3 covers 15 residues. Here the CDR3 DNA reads TGCGCCAGCAGCTTGTGGCAGGGGACTTCCTACAAGCAGTACTTC. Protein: CASSLWQGTSYKQYF.

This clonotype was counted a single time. The chain's CDR3 is CASRTSGGQYNEQFF. For the CDR3, the DNA is TGTGCCAGCAGGACTAGCGGGGGGCAGTACAATGAGCAGTTCTTC. The chain combines TRBV21-1 with TRBJ2-1; the table's D call of TRBD2 was not tested on the DNA. TRBV21-1 is termed a pseudogene. The CDR3 sequence is 15 residues long.

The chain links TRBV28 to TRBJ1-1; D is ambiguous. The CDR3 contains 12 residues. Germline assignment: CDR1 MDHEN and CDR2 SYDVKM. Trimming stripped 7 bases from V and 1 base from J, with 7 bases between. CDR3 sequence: CASTLRNTEAFF. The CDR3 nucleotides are TGTGCCAGCACTTTGAGGAACACTGAAGCTTTCTTT.

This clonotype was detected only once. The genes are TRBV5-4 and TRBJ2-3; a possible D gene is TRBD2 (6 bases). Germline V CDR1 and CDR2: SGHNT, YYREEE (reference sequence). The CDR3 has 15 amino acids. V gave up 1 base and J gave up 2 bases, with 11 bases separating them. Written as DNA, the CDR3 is TGTGCCAGCAGCTTGTGGGGGGTTTTCACAGATACGCAGTATTTT. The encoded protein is CASSLWGVFTDTQYF.

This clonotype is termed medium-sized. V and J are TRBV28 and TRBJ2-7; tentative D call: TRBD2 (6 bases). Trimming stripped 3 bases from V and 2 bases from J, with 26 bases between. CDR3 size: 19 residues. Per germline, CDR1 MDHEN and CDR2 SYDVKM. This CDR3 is CASSFIVPGGTLLTYEQYF. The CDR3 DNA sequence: TGTGCCAGCAGTTTTATAGTTCCGGGCGGGACTCTCCTGACCTACGAGCAGTACTTC.

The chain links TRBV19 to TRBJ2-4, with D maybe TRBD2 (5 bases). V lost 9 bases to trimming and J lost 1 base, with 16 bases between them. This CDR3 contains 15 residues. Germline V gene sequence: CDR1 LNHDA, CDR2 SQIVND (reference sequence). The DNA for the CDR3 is TGTGCCAGGGAGGACGGAAGATTCGCCAAAAACATTCAGTACTTC. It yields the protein CAREDGRFAKNIQYF.

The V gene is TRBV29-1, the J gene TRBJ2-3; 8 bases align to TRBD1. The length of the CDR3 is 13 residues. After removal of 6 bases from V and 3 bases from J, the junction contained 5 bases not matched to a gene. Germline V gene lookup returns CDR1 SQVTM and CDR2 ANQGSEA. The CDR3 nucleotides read TGCAGCGTCAGGGGGCGAGCGACAGATACGCAGTATTTT. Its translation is CSVRGRATDTQYF.

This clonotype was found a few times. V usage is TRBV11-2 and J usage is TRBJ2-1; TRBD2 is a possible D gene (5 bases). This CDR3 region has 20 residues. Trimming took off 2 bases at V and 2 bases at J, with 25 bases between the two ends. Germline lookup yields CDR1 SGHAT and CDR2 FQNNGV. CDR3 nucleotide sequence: TGTGCCAGCAGCTTATATGTGGGAGTGGATTATCGGGTAGCCTACAATGAGCAGTTCTTC. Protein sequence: CASSLYVGVDYRVAYNEQFF.

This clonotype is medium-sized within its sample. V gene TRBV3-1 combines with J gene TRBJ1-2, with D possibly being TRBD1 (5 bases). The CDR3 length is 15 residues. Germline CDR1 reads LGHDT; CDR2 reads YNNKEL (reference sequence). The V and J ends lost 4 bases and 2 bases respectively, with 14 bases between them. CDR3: CASSPAGRENYGYTF. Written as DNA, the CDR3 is TGTGCCAGCAGCCCTGCGGGGCGGGAGAACTATGGCTACACCTTC.

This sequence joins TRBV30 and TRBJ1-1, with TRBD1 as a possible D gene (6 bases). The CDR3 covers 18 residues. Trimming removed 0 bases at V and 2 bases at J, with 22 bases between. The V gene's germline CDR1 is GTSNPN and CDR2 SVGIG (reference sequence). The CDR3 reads CAWSVNGQVRGYNTEAFF. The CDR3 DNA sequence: TGTGCCTGGAGTGTAAACGGTCAAGTTAGGGGGTACAACACTGAAGCTTTCTTT.

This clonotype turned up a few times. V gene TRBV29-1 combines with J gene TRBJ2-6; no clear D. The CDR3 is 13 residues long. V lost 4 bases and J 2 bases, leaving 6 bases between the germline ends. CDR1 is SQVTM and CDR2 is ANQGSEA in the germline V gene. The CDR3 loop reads CSVGWAGANVLTF. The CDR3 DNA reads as TGCAGCGTTGGGTGGGCTGGGGCCAACGTCCTGACTTTC.